This note documents a single TCR beta chain sequence. Antigen: not known. Amplified material comprised TCR beta CDR3 regions derived from RNA transcripts. RT-PCR in the first round used HTBI primers; a second-round multiplex PCR followed. Each CDR3 protein is one row after TCRdb ran MiXCR on the multiplex PCR reads. The data show around 660,000 distinct CDR3 sequences, 35% to 45% seen once. The study enrolled ophthalmopathy donors with moderate-to-severe activity, CAS ≥3, NOSPECS ≥4 and duration under 3 months. Excluded: other autoimmune disease, uncontrolled infection, pregnancy or lactation. Diagnostic conclusions were grounded in clinical symptoms, serum thyroxine, TRAb, thyroid ultrasound and orbital computed tomography. The sample comes from a study of Graves' ophthalmopathy and Graves' hyperthyroidism. Study conclusions and caveats: In blood, most expanded thyroid clonotypes above 0.001 frequency were also detected.

This CDR3 region has 15 residues. The V gene end was trimmed by 5 bases and the J gene end by 4 bases; junction bases not matched to a gene: 9. In germline, CDR1 is SEHNR, CDR2 FQNEAQ (reference sequence). The receptor's source is an adult man with Graves' ophthalmopathy. The chain is built from TRBV7-9 and TRBJ2-7, with 9 bases that match TRBD1. Source material: peripheral blood. CDR3 sequence reads: CASSLVGQGWYEQYF. CDR3 in DNA: TGTGCCAGCAGCCTTGTGGGACAGGGCTGGTACGAGCAGTACTTC.